Below are 11 T cell receptor beta chains sequenced from a single sample in a study of T cells in Graves' hyperthyroidism and ophthalmopathy. Researchers amplified the TCR beta CDR3 regions from RNA transcripts. The HTBI primer set was used in a first-round RT-PCR of the TCR CDR3. TCRdb reanalysed the multiplex PCR reads using MiXCR and keeps one entry per CDR3 protein. The top ten hold around 47% of the sample, which has 480,000 or so distinct CDR3 sequences, over 35% seen once. Sequencing was performed on peripheral blood or thyroid tissue (not recorded which). The receptors derive from an adult woman with Graves' disease, either hyperthyroidism or ophthalmopathy (not recorded which).

For this clonotype: Mismatch with germline at one junction end may stem from a read error. The chain carries TRBV2 and TRBJ1-2; a weak D match, TRBD1 (5 bases). CDR1 and CDR2 (germline): SNHLY, FYNNEI. This CDR3 comprises 13 residues. CDR3 sequence (DNA): TGTGCCAGCAGGGAAACGGGGGACTATGGCCACACCTTC. Translation: CASRETGDYGHTF.

The sample holds many counts of this clonotype. J is TRBJ2-6 and V is TRBV5-1; TRBD1 might be the D (5 bases). The germline V and J ends were trimmed by 5 bases and 4 bases, with 16 bases remaining between them. The CDR3 extends over 16 amino acids. Germline CDR1 reads SGHRS; CDR2 reads YFSETQ. The DNA for the CDR3 is TGCGCCAGCAGTTTGACAGTCATGGGGGGGGCCAACGTCCTGACTTTC. It encodes CASSLTVMGGANVLTF.

The gene calls are TRBV9 and TRBJ1-1, with D perhaps matching TRBD1 (5 bases). Germline CDR1 and CDR2: SGDLS and YYNGEE. With 1 base removed from V and 4 bases from J, the gap between germline ends came to 11 bases. This CDR3 has 14 amino acids. The CDR3 region is CASSVSPQGTEAFF. CDR3 nucleotide sequence: TGTGCCAGCAGCGTATCCCCGCAGGGCACTGAAGCTTTCTTT.

At least ten counts were recorded for this clonotype. V usage is TRBV11-2 and J usage is TRBJ2-7; weak D call: TRBD1 (6 bases). This CDR3 is built from 12 residues. Germline V lookup: CDR1 SGHAT, CDR2 FQNNGV. Trimming cost V 5 bases and J 2 bases, with 7 bases left between them. CDR3 sequence (DNA): TGTGCCAGCAGCCGGGACACCTACGAGCAGTACTTC. Translated, it gives CASSRDTYEQYF.

This clonotype was detected many times. The chain joins TRBV9 to TRBJ2-2; a possible D gene is TRBD2 (5 bases). Germline CDR1 SGDLS, CDR2 YYNGEE. CDR3 size: 15 residues. V lost 0 bases to trimming and J lost 4 bases, with 10 bases between them. The CDR3 protein is CASSVGSGITGELFF. The DNA of the CDR3 is TGTGCCAGCAGCGTAGGCAGCGGTATCACCGGGGAGCTGTTTTTT.

The chain is built from TRBV2 and TRBJ1-5, with D hard to call. V was trimmed by 4 bases and J by 8 bases, leaving 12 bases between them. Germline V gene sequence: CDR1 SNHLY, CDR2 FYNNEI. The CDR3 totals 13 residues. The CDR3 DNA reads as TGTGCCAGCAGTGCGGGTTCATTAAAGCCCCAGCATTTT. Translation: CASSAGSLKPQHF. Complete variable domain (other parts from reference TRBV2 and TRBJ1-5): EPEVTQTPSHQVTQMGQEVILRCVPISNHLYFYWYRQILGQKVEFLVSFYNNEISEKSEIFDDQFSVERPDGSNFTLKIRSTKLEDSAMYFCASSAGSLKPQHFGDGTRLSIL.

V usage is TRBV12-3 or TRBV12-4 and J usage is TRBJ2-1, with D tentatively TRBD1 (6 bases). The CDR3 totals 12 residues. V was trimmed by 5 bases and J by 9 bases, leaving 11 bases between them. The DNA for the CDR3 is TGTGCCAGCAGTCTGACAGGTGTTGAGCAGTTCTTC. It codes for CASSLTGVEQFF.

This clonotype has a handful of counts. CDR3 amino acids: CSAKRTRFDGYTF. CDR3 DNA sequence: TGCAGTGCTAAACGGACCAGATTTGATGGCTACACCTTC. The V gene is TRBV20-1, the J gene TRBJ1-2; D unresolved. Germline CDR1 DFQATT, CDR2 SNEGSKA (reference sequence). The length of the CDR3 is 13 residues. Trimming stripped 4 bases from V and 6 bases from J, with 15 bases between.

This clonotype was seen more than once but under ten times. The V call is TRBV10-2, the J call TRBJ2-7; D ambiguous. From germline, CDR1 is WSHSY and CDR2 SAAADI. V lost 7 bases, J lost 3 bases, and 13 bases lay in between. The CDR3 length is 13 residues. The CDR3 DNA reads TGCGCCAGCAACCGCAACGGCGTCTACGAGCAGTACTTC. It is translated as CASNRNGVYEQYF.

The V and J genes are TRBV7-3 and TRBJ2-2; D is perhaps TRBD1 or TRBD2 (6 bases each). This CDR3 spans 16 amino acids. Trimming removed 5 bases at V and 2 bases at J, with 15 bases between. The V gene's germline CDR1 is SGHTA and CDR2 FQGTGA. CDR3 loop: CASSRVTGANTGELFF. In nucleotides, the CDR3 is TGTGCCAGCAGCCGGGTTACGGGGGCAAACACCGGGGAGCTGTTTTTT.

Comments on this clonotype: A much bigger clone sits one base away, suggesting this may be a read error. V and J are TRBV7-3 and TRBJ1-2; no clear D. There are 13 residues in the CDR3. CDR1 and CDR2 from the germline V gene are SGHTA and FQGTGA. Here the CDR3 DNA reads TGTACCAGCAGCCTCGACCCGGGGTACGGCTACACCTTC. Translating it yields CTSSLDPGYGYTF.